This T cell receptor (beta chain) derives from a study of beta chain features in type 1 diabetes (dated by TCRdb to 2016 to 2018). Background for the entire study: No differences in mean age, gender distribution, total cell number or subset yield were found between patients and healthy donors. A total of around 110,000,000 sorted cells were examined across all samples, and RNA yield correlated strongly with the number of cells per subset. In the study, recently diagnosed type 1 diabetes patients and matched healthy donors were compared on the TCRB repertoires of their sorted circulating CD4+ T cell subsets. Regulatory and stem cell-like memory subsets were obtained from only 8 patients and roughly eight healthy donors, while naive and central memory subsets were obtained from all 28 donors. General findings and caveats noted by the study authors: In all four CD4+ subsets, TCRB CDR3 length was moderately but significantly shorter in type 1 diabetes patients. Fewer insertions and more nucleotide deletions at VDJ recombination sites were observed in patients with type 1 diabetes, implying thymic rearrangement abnormalities. Sequencing cDNA rather than genomic DNA could over-represent highly expressing activated cells, although activation and CD3 levels did not differ between groups. The naive, central memory and regulatory TCRB repertoires appeared to resemble one another more closely among patients than among healthy donors. Because small numbers of individuals were included in the HLA sub-analyses, any influence of HLA type on TCRB rearrangement was left unresolved. PCR may preferentially amplify shorter templates, but because patient and control samples were amplified and corrected together, any resulting skew would affect both groups equally.

V sheds 3 bases and J sheds 5 bases, leaving 18 bases between their ends. Including cysteine and phenylalanine, the CDR3 has 16 amino acids. Here the CDR3 DNA is all that survives: 48 bases in frame from base 1. CDR1 is given as MRHNA and CDR2 as SNTAGT, both from the germline V gene. Each donor gave one peripheral blood draw, about 110 mL on average, collected into heparinised tubes. Naive, central memory, regulatory and stem cell-like memory CD4+ T cells were sorted on a BD FACSAria II using a panel including CD45RO, CCR7, CD25, CD127, CD95 and CD27. Purity was above 95% for every sorted population. PBMCs were isolated immediately by Lymphoprep density gradient centrifugation and stained directly without culture. Samples were stained and sorted in pairs, with one healthy donor and one patient per experiment, so that batch effects were minimized. The entire amount of isolated RNA was reverse transcribed using the High Capacity cDNA Reverse Transcription Kit, so the sequenced TCRB transcripts were expressed ones. Naive, central memory and regulatory T cell samples underwent deep immunoSEQ sequencing, averaging approximately 3.3 million total reads per sample. Sorted cells were lysed in RLT buffer, and RNA was extracted using DNase-treated RNeasy Micro or Mini kits according to cell number. To prevent cross-contamination, every cell subset was processed on its own, while patient and healthy donor samples were processed together. Using the immunoSEQ multiplex PCR, TCRB sequences were amplified from cDNA into 87-bp fragments spanning the CDR3 region. Sequencing of the amplicons was done on the Illumina HiSeq platform. Per the authors' processing: Synthetic template baselines were used to correct PCR bias computationally, reads within Hamming distance 2 were collapsed, and singletons that could not be merged were discarded. By aligning reads against IMGT, V, D and J genes, CDR3 length, and insertions or deletions at six rearrangement sites were assigned. Within each subset, clonotype counts were normalized to sorted cell number, and only after that were true diversity and Gini coefficients computed with the tcR R package. The overlap coefficient, calculated on TCRB nucleotide sequences, was used to measure repertoire sharing. As a proxy for the pre-selection repertoire, out-of-frame TCRB sequences from naive cells were analyzed. Drawn from immuneACCESS, this table holds only the in-frame rearrangements with V and J called that TCRdb kept. Clones are partly lost; checked studies trace under half to an unresolved V gene and leave the rest unexplained. The D gene and trimming were derived from the DNA, and the V and J assignments and clone size from that table. This sample lists 900,000 or so clones; under 20% were detected once. Together, the top ten hold around 0.02% of the sample.

On this clone itself: The specificity of this receptor is unknown. Per-base quality was not reported, and no clone a single base away is much larger than it.

The chain joins TRBV6-4 to TRBJ2-3; the D gene is perhaps TRBD1 or TRBD2, each of them matching over 5 bases. The material sequenced was naive CD4+ T cells from blood. In the paper's terms, the cell subset or site label means: true naive CD4+ T cells. The TCR was taken from a woman in her late teens or twenties in good health. The nucleotide sequence reads as follows: TGTGCCAGCAGTGAGGAGGCTACCGGAAGGGGAGATACGCAGTATTTT. It is translated as CASSEEATGRGDTQYF.